This T cell receptor (beta chain) was retrieved from a study of T-cell reconstitution after alpha-beta-depleted transplantation in children (dated by TCRdb to 2015 to 2016). Looking at the study overall: T-cell immune reconstitution after TCRalphabeta/CD19-depleted allogeneic hematopoietic cell transplantation in children was quantitatively tracked in the study by means of TCR repertoire profiling. Results and caveats for the whole study, not just this receptor: The frequencies of hyperexpanded clones fell over the following months, and after one year, T-cell counts and TCRbeta diversity were mostly attributed to newly produced T cells. In some patients, high TCRbeta diversity at day 60 was attributed to recipient T cells and intrathymic progenitors that had survived conditioning. About two months after transplant, the apparently early recovery of alphabetaT-cell counts reportedly depended on just several hundred clones that had expanded rapidly and came from non-depleted graft cells.

The library relied on PCR. The instrument given in TCRdb is Illumina HiSeq 2500. TCR libraries were prepared with molecular barcoding, using unique molecular identifiers to normalize TCRbeta repertoire quantification. TCRdb applied fastp at Q25 and MiXCR to the public reads, then kept only in-frame beta chains. Rows are combined by CDR3 protein, so each entry shows the most common genes and DNA. The sample profile shows 550,000 to 600,000 distinct CDR3 sequences; under 25% of them were found once. The ten top clones hold 13% to 15% of the sample. As regards this clonotype: Its antigen is currently not known. No qualities accompany the bases; no much larger clone lies one base away.

The treatment or condition label, as the study defines it: allogeneic hematopoietic cell transplantation with graft depleted of TCRalphabeta T cells and CD19 B cells. TCRalphabeta/CD19-depleted allogeneic hematopoietic cell grafts were given to the transplant recipients, all of whom were children. CDR1 and CDR2 are drawn from the germline V gene: SGHDT, YYEEEE. Trimming costs V 4 bases and J 5 bases, and their ends lie 22 bases apart. The CDR3, from cysteine to phenylalanine, totals 16 residues. The sequence is cut down to CDR3 DNA, 48 bases in frame from base 1. The TCR sequence derives from a boy under two years old who had a stem cell transplant for acute myeloid leukemia, so the T cells may come from the graft donor. This chain is built from TRBV5-6 and TRBJ2-7, and the D gene may be TRBD1, 5 bases matching. This sample comprised PBMCs, mostly from graft donor cells, obtained 360 days after TCRalphabeta/CD19-depleted stem cell transplant. The DNA is as follows: TGTGCCAGCAGCCTGAAAATCGGCCTATTAGGGGACGAGCAGTACTTC. The encoded protein is CASSLKIGLLGDEQYF. The CDR3 plus the reference TRBV5-6 and TRBJ2-7 genes for the other parts give the full variable domain: DAGVTQSPTHLIKTRGQQVTLRCSPKSGHDTVSWYQQALGQGPQFIFQYYEEEERQRGNFPDRFSGHQFPNYSSELNVNALLLGDSALYLCASSLKIGLLGDEQYFGPGTRLTVT.